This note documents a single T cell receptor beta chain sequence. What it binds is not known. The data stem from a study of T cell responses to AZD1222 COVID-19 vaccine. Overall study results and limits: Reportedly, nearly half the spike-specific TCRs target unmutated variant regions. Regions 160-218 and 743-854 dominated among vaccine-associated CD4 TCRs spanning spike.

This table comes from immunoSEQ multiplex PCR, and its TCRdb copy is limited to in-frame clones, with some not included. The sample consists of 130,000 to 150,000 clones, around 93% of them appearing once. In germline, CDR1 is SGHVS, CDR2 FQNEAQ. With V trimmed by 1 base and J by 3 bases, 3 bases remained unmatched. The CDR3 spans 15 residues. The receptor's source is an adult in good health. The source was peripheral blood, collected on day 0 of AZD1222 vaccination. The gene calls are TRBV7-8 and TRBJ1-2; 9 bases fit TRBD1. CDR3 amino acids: CASSLVGQGDYGYTF. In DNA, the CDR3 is TGTGCCAGCAGCTTAGTGGGACAGGGTGACTATGGCTACACCTTC.